The rows below give T cell receptor beta chains drawn from one sample of a study of OX40 agonist ivuxolimab in advanced cancers. TCRdb's table, derived via immunoSEQ multiplex PCR, lists solely in-frame clones and lacks some. The data contain some 83,000 clones, about 88% of them singletons. Sample: CD4+ or CD8+ T cells sorted from blood, taken in a trial of the OX40 agonist ivuxolimab. All receptors derive from an adult with an advanced solid tumor such as melanoma, head and neck, liver or kidney cancer. Both conserved end residues are part of each CDR3. The D gene is left open where the match is weak. The size of a clone is reported for some rows only, either as once, few or many, or as a class for expanded clones.

>-|TRBJ1-4|few|TRBV5-1
TGCGCCAGCAGCTTGGGACAGTTTAGTGAAAAACTGTTTTTT
CASSLGQFSEKLFF
>-|TRBJ1-1|-|TRBV10-2
TGCGCCAGCAGTCCTATTAATGACAGGCGCGCTGAAGCTTTCTTT
CASSPINDRRAEAFF
>TRBD2|TRBJ2-3|-|TRBV7-6
TGTGCCAGCAGCTTTAGCGGGGGGTTTGCAGATACGCAGTATTTT
CASSFSGGFADTQYF
>-|TRBJ2-7|few|TRBV30
TGTGCCTGGAGTGTGGAGGGCGGGGACCAGCAGTACTTC
CAWSVEGGDQQYF
>TRBD1|TRBJ1-2|-|TRBV29-1
TGCAGCGTCCGAGGGGGCGCCGATGGCTACACCTTC
CSVRGGADGYTF
>TRBD1|TRBJ1-2|many|TRBV9
TGTGCCAGCAGCGTAGGGGACAGGGGAGGGAATGGCTACACCTTC
CASSVGDRGGNGYTF
>-|TRBJ1-1|-|TRBV30
TGTGCCTGGATGAAACAGGGAAACACTGAAGCTTTCTTT
CAWMKQGNTEAFF
>-|TRBJ2-7|-|TRBV5-1
TGCGCCAGCAGCCGCGGTATCAGGGGAAGCTCCTACGAGCAGTACTTC
CASSRGIRGSSYEQYF
>-|TRBJ1-1|-|TRBV7-2
TGTGCCAGCAGCTTAATGGGCAGGGGGAACACTGAAGCTTTCTTT
CASSLMGRGNTEAFF
>-|TRBJ2-1|-|TRBV18
TGTGCCAGCTCACCACCGGGTAGTCCCCATGAGCAGTTCTTC
CASSPPGSPHEQFF
>-|TRBJ2-5|-|TRBV5-4
TGTGCCAGCAGCTCGTCAACCGGGCCTCAAGAGACCCAGTACTTC
CASSSSTGPQETQYF
>-|TRBJ1-4|-|TRBV7-9
TGTGCCAGCAGCTTAAGTTCCATGGGGGAAAAACTGTTTTTT
CASSLSSMGEKLFF
>-|TRBJ2-3|-|TRBV7-9
TGTGCCAGCAGCTCCCGCCCAACTAGCTCCTCCACAGATACGCAGTATTTT
CASSSRPTSSSTDTQYF
>-|TRBJ2-5|-|TRBV5-4
TGTGCCAGCAGCTTGGTAGGGTTGGAGACCCAGTACTTC
CASSLVGLETQYF
>-|TRBJ2-7|-|TRBV30
TGTGCCTGGAGTCCCCCTACCCCGCGGAGGGACGAGCAGTACTTC
CAWSPPTPRRDEQYF
>-|TRBJ2-4|-|TRBV6-1
TGTGCCAGCAGTGGAGGGGTACTAGCCAAAAACATTCAGTACTTC
CASSGGVLAKNIQYF
>-|TRBJ2-7|-|TRBV30
TGTGCCTGGAGTGTACGCAGTGTTCACGAGCAGTACTTC
CAWSVRSVHEQYF
>TRBD2|TRBJ2-5|-|TRBV6-1
TGTGCCAGCAGTGAGTACCTAGCGGGAGTAGAGACCCAGTACTTC
CASSEYLAGVETQYF
>-|TRBJ2-3|once|TRBV19
TGTGCCAGTAGTATAGAGCGGTGGAATACGCAGTATTTT
CASSIERWNTQYF
>-|TRBJ2-7|-|TRBV28
TGTGCCAGCATGAAGTCCTCTCTCGGGTCCTACGAGCAGTACTTC
CASMKSSLGSYEQYF
>-|TRBJ2-6|-|TRBV4-1
TGCGCCAGCAGCCAAGCATACAGGCGAGGCTCTGGGGCCAACGTCCTGACTTTC
CASSQAYRRGSGANVLTF
>-|TRBJ1-5|-|TRBV6-4
TGTGCCAGCAGAGAAGACAGTAGGAGGGTCTGGGATAGCAATCAGCCCCAGCATTTT
CASREDSRRVWDSNQPQHF
>-|TRBJ2-3|-|TRBV25-1
TGTGCCAGCAGTGAGGCGGGGCTCACAGATACGCAGTATTTT
CASSEAGLTDTQYF
>TRBD2|TRBJ2-1|-|TRBV27
TGTGCCAGCAGTTCGTTCAGGACTAGCACCTACAATGAGCAGTTCTTC
CASSSFRTSTYNEQFF
>-|TRBJ1-2|-|TRBV11-2
TGTGCCAGCAGCTTGGACGGACTCTATGGCTACACCTTC
CASSLDGLYGYTF
>-|TRBJ2-5|-|TRBV5-1
TGCGCCAGCAGCGAGGACAGTTTTCAAGAGACCCAGTACTTC
CASSEDSFQETQYF
>-|TRBJ2-5|-|TRBV7-9
TGTGCCAGCAGCCCGGGGGTTGGGGCCGGGGAGACCCAGTACTTC
CASSPGVGAGETQYF
>-|TRBJ1-1|-|TRBV6-5
TGTGCCAGCAGTTACTCGAGGTTAGCGCTAACTGAAGCTTTCTTT
CASSYSRLALTEAFF
>-|TRBJ2-1|once|TRBV6-5
TGTGCCAGCAGTTACTCCAAATGGGATGAGCAGTTCTTC
CASSYSKWDEQFF
>-|TRBJ2-5|-|TRBV27
TGTGCCAGCTCGTCGAGAGGAGGAATGGAGACCCAGTACTTC
CASSSRGGMETQYF
>-|TRBJ2-5|-|TRBV5-4
TGTGCCAGCAGCTTCAGGGAGGAGGGGGAGACCCAGTACTTC
CASSFREEGETQYF
>-|TRBJ2-7|-|TRBV2
TGTGCCAGCAGTGAAAACCGCGCCTACGAGCAGTACTTC
CASSENRAYEQYF
>-|TRBJ1-3|-|TRBV6-5
TGTGCCAGCAGTTCCCCCAGAACTGGAAACACCATATATTTT
CASSSPRTGNTIYF
>-|TRBJ2-1|-|TRBV5-1
TGCGCCAGCAGCTTGGAGGGGATCTCCTACAATGAGCAGTTCTTC
CASSLEGISYNEQFF
>-|TRBJ1-2|-|TRBV19
TGTGCCAGTAGTATAACCACGGGGGGGCCGGGCTATGGCTACACCTTC
CASSITTGGPGYGYTF
>TRBD1|TRBJ2-1|-|TRBV10-3
TGTGCCACCGGACAGGGTTGGGAGCAGTTCTTC
CATGQGWEQFF
>TRBD2|TRBJ2-2|-|TRBV27
TGTGCCAGCAGTAAACGGGTAACCGGGACTAGCCTGTCCGGGGAGCTGTTTTTT
CASSKRVTGTSLSGELFF